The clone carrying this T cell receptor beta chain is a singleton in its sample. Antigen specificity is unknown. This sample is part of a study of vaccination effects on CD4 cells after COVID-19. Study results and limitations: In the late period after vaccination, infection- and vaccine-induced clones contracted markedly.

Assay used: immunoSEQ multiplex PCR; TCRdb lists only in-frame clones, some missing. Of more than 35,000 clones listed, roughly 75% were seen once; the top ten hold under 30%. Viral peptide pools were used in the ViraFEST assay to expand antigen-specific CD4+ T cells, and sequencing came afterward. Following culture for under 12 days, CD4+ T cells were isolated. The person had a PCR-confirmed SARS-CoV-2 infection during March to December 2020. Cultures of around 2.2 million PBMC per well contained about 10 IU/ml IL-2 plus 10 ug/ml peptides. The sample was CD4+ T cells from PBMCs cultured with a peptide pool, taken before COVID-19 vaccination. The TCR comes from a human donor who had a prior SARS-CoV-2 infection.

In DNA form, the CDR3 reads TGTGCCAGCAGCGTAGGGCCCTCGGAGCGGAGGGCCCCTTACGAGCAGTACTTC. This translates into CASSVGPSERRAPYEQYF. The chain joins TRBV9 to TRBJ2-7; possible D gene TRBD2, 6 bases. The germline V gene encodes CDR1 SGDLS and CDR2 YYNGEE. CDR3 length equals 18 residues. The ends were cut back, 0 bases at V and 4 bases at J, with 23 bases in the middle.